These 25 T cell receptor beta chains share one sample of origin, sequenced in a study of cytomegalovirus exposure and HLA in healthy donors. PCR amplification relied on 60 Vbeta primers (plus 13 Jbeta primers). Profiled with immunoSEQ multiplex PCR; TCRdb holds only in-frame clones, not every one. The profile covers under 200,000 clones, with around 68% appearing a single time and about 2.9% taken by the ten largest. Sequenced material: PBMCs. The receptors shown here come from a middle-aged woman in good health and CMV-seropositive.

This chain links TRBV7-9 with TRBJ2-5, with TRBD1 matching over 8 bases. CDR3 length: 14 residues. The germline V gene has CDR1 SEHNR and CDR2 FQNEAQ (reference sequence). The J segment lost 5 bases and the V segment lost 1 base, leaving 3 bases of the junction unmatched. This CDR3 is CASSLGQGWETQYF. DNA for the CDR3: TGTGCCAGCAGCTTAGGACAGGGGTGGGAGACCCAGTACTTC.

The CDR3 here is CASSLQDSVTGELFF. The CDR3 DNA follows: TGTGCCAGCAGCTTACAAGATTCGGTTACCGGGGAGCTGTTTTTT. This chain uses TRBV7-3 with TRBJ2-2; D gene uncertain. The V gene lost 2 bases and the J gene lost 5 bases, with 12 bases spanning the gap. Per germline, CDR1 SGHTA and CDR2 FQGTGA. The length of the CDR3 is 15 residues. Full variable domain (rest looked up from reference TRBV7-3 and TRBJ2-2): GAGVSQTPSNKVTEKGKYVELRCDPISGHTALYWYRQSLGQGPEFLIYFQGTGAADDSGLPNDRFFAVRPEGSVSTLKIQRTERGDSAVYLCASSLQDSVTGELFFGEGSRLTVL.

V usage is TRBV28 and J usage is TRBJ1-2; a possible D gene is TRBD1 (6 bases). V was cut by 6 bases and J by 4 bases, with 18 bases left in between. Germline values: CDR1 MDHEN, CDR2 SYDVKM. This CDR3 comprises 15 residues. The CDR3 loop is CASRPGTRESYGYTF. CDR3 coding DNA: TGTGCCAGCAGGCCCGGGACAAGGGAAAGCTATGGCTACACCTTC.

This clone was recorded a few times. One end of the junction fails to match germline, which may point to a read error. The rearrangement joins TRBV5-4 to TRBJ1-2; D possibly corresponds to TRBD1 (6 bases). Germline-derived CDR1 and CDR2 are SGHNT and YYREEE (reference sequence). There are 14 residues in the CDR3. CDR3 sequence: CASSYPTGNYGYPF. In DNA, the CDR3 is TGTGCCAGCAGTTATCCCACAGGGAACTATGGCTACCCCTTC.

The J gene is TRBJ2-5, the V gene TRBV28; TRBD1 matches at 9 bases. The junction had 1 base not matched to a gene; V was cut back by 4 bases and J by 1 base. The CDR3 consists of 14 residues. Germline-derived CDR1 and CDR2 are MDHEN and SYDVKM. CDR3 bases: TGTGCCAGCAGTTGGGACAGGGCCCAAGAGACCCAGTACTTC. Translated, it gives CASSWDRAQETQYF.

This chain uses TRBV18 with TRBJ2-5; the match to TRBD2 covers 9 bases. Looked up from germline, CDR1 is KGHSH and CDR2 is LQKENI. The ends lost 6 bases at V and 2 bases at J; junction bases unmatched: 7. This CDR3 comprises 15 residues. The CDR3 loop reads CASSQQAGGQETQYF. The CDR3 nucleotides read TGTGCCAGCTCGCAGCAAGCGGGGGGACAAGAGACCCAGTACTTC.

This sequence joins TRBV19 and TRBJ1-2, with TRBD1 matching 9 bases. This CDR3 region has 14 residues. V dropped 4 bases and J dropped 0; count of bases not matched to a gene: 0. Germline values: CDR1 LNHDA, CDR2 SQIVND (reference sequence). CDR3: CASSRQGANYGYTF. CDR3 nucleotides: TGTGCCAGTAGTAGACAGGGGGCTAACTATGGCTACACCTTC.

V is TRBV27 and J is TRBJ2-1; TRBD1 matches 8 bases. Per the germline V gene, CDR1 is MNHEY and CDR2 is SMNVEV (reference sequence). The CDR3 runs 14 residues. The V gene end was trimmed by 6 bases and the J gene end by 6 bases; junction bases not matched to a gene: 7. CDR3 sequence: CASRWTGWVNEQFF. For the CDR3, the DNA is TGTGCCAGCAGGTGGACAGGGTGGGTCAATGAGCAGTTCTTC.

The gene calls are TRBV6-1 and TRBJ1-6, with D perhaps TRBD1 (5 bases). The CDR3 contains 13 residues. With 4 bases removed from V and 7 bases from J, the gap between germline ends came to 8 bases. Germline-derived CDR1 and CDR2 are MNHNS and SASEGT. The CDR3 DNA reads TGTGCCAGCAGTGGGGGCGGCAATTCACCCCTCCACTTT. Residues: CASSGGGNSPLHF.

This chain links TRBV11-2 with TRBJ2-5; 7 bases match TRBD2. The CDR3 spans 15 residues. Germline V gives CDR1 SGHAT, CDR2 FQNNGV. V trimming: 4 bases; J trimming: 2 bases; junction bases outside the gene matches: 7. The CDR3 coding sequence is TGTGCCAGCAGCTACGCGGCGGGAGTTCAAGAGACCCAGTACTTC. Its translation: CASSYAAGVQETQYF.

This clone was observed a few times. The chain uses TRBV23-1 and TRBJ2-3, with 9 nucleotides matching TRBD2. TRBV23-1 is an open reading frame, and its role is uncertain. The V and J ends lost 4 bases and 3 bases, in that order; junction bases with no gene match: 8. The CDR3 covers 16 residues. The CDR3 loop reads CASSRSIAGVTDTQYF. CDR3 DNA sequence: TGCGCCAGCAGTCGGTCAATAGCGGGAGTGACAGATACGCAGTATTTT.

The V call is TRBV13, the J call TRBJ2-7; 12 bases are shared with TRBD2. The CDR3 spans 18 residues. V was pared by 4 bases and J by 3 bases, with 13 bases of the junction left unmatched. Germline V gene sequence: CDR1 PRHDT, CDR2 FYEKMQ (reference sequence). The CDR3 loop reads CASSSRGLAGQMDYEQYF. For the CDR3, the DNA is TGTGCCAGCAGCTCGCGGGGACTAGCGGGCCAAATGGACTACGAGCAGTACTTC. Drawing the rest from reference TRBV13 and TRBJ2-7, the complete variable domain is AAGVIQSPRHLIKEKRETATLKCYPIPRHDTVYWYQQGPGQDPQFLISFYEKMQSDKGSIPDRFSAQQFSDYHSELNMSSLELGDSALYFCASSSRGLAGQMDYEQYFGPGTRLTVT.

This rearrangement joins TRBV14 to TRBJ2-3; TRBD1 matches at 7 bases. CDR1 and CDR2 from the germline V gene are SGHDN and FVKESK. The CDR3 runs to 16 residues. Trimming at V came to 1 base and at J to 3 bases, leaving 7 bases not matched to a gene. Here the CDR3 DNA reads TGTGCCAGCAGCCAAGTCCCAGGGGGAATGACAGATACGCAGTATTTT. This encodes CASSQVPGGMTDTQYF.

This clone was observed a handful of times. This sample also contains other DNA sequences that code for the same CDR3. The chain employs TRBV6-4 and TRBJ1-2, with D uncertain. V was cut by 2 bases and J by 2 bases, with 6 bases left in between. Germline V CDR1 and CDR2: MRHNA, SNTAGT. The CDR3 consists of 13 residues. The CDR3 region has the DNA TGTGCCAGCAGTGACACCGGGAACTATGGCTACACCTTC. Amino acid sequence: CASSDTGNYGYTF.

This chain's CDR3 is CASSLGGGRDIQYF. CDR3 coding DNA: TGTGCCAGCAGCTTGGGAGGCGGGAGAGACATTCAGTACTTC. This chain connects TRBV5-6 to TRBJ2-4, with TRBD2 matching 7 bases. The germline V gene has CDR1 SGHDT and CDR2 YYEEEE. V trimming: 0 bases; J trimming: 8 bases; junction bases outside the gene matches: 5. This CDR3 contains 14 residues.

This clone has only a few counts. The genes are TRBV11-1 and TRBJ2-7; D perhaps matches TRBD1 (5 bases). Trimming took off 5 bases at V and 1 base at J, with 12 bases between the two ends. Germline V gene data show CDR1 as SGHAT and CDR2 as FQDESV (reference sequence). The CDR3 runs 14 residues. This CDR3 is CASSRSRQSYEQYF. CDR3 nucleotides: TGTGCCAGCAGCCGCTCCCGACAGTCCTACGAGCAGTACTTC.

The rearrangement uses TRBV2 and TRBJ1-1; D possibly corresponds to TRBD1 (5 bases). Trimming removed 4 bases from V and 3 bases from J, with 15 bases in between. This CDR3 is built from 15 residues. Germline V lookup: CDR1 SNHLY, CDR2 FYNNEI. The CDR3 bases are TGTGCCAGCAGTGTCCCCCAGGGCCCCGACACTGAAGCTTTCTTT. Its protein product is CASSVPQGPDTEAFF.

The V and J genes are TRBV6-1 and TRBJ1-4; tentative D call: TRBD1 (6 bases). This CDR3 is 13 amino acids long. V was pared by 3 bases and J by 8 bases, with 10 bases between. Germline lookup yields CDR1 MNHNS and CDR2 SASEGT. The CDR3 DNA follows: TGTGCCAGCAGTGATCCCCAGGGGGAAAAACTGTTTTTT. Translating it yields CASSDPQGEKLFF.

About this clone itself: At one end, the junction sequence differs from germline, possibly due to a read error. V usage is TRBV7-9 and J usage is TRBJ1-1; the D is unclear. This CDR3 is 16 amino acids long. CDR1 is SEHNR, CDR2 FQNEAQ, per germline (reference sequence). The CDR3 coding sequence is TGTTCCAGCAGCTTAGAATCTTGGACTATGAACACTGAAGCTTTCTTT. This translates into CSSSLESWTMNTEAFF. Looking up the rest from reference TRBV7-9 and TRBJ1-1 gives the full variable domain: DTGVSQNPRHKITKRGQNVTFRCDPISEHNRLYWYRQTLGQGPEFLTYFQNEAQLEKSRLLSDRFSAERPKGSFSTLEIQRTEQGDSAMYLCSSSLESWTMNTEAFFGQGTRLTVV.

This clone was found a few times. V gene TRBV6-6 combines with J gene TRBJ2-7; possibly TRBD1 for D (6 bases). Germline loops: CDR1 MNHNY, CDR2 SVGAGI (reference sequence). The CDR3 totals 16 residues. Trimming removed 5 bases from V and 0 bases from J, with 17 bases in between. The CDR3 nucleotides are TGTGCCAGCAGTCGAAATCTTGTAGGGGGCTCCTACGAGCAGTACTTC. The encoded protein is CASSRNLVGGSYEQYF.

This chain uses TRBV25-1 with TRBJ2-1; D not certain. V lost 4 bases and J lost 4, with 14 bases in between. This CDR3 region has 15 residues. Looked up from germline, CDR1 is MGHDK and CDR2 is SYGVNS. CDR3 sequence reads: CASSAIDLGYNEQFF. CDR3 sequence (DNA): TGTGCCAGCAGTGCGATCGATCTCGGGTACAATGAGCAGTTCTTC.

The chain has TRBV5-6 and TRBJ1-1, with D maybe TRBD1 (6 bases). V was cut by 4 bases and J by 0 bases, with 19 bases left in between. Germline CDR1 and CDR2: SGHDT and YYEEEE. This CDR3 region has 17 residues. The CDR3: CASSTWSRGSMNTEAFF. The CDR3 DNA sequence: TGTGCCAGCAGCACGTGGAGCAGGGGTTCCATGAACACTGAAGCTTTCTTT.

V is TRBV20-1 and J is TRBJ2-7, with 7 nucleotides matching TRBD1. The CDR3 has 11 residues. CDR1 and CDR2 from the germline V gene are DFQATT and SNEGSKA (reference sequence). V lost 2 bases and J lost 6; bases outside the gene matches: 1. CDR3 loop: CSARRGREQYF. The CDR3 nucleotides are TGCAGTGCTAGAAGGGGGCGCGAGCAGTACTTC.

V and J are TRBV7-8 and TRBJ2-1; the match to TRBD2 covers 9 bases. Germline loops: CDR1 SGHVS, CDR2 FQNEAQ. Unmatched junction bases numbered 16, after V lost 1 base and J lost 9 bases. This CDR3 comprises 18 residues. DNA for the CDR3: TGTGCCAGCAGCTTAGGAGTTTTCCCTAGCGGGAAAAAGGGTGAGCAGTTCTTC. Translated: CASSLGVFPSGKKGEQFF.

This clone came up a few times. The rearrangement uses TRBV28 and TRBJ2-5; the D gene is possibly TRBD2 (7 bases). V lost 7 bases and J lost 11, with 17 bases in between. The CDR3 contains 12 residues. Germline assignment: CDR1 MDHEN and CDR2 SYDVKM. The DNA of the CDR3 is TGTGCCAGCACGGGGGGCGGGTATGAGCAGTACTTC. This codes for CASTGGGYEQYF.